The T cell receptor beta chain under discussion was sequenced for a study of T cell repertoires in cytomegalovirus infection. In TCRdb, the reads were re-called with MiXCR into one record per CDR3 protein. The top ten clones hold about 12% of a sample with hundreds of thousands of distinct CDR3 sequences, roughly 15% of them seen once. From germline, CDR1 is DFQATT and CDR2 SNEGSKA (reference sequence). Trimming removed 5 bases from V and 3 bases from J, with 18 bases in between. The CDR3 consists of 15 residues. Sequencing was done on a sample of PBMCs. The clonotype comes from a human donor in good health (CMV status not recorded). Some clones in this sample may be carry-over from other donors' samples. This chain joins TRBV20-1 and TRBJ2-3, with TRBD1 as a possible D gene (6 bases). The CDR3 protein is CSAGDPTGTTDTQYF. CDR3 nucleotide sequence: TGCAGTGCTGGGGACCCGACAGGAACTACAGATACGCAGTATTTT.